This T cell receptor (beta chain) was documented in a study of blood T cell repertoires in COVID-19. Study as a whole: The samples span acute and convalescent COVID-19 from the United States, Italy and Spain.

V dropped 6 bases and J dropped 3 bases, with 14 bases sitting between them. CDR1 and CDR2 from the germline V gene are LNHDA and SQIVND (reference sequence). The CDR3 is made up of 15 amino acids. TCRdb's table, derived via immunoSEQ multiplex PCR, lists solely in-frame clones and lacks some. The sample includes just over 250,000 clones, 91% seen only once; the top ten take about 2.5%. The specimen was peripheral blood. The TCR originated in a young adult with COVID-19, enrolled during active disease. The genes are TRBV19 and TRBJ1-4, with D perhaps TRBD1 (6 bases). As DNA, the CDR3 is TGTGCCAGTAGCCCTGGACAGCTAGCTAATGAAAAACTGTTTTTT. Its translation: CASSPGQLANEKLFF.